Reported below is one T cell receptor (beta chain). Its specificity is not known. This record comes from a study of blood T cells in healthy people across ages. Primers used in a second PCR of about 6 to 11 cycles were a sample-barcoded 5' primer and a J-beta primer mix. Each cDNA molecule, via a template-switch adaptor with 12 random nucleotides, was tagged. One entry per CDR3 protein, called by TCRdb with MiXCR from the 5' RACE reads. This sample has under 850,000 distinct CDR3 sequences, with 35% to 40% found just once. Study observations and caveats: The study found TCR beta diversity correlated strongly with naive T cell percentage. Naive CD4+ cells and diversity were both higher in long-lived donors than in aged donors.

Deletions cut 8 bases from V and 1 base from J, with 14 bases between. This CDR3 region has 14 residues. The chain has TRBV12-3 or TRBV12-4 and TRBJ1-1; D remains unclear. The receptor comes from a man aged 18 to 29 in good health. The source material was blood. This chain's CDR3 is CASLFAGSNTEAFF. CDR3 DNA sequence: TGTGCCAGCCTTTTCGCGGGTTCGAACACTGAAGCTTTCTTT.